The 15 T cell receptor beta chains reported below all come from one sample, sequenced in a study of PD-L1 blockade in urothelial cancer. TCRdb's table, derived via immunoSEQ multiplex PCR, lists solely in-frame clones and lacks some. The table includes 30,000 or so clones, 84% detected once. The sample in question was PBMCs, obtained around atezolizumab (anti-PD-L1) treatment. The receptors were sampled from a man aged 55 to 70 with urothelial cancer.

V is TRBV5-5 and J is TRBJ2-3; 10 nucleotides match TRBD2. Germline V gene lookup returns CDR1 SGHKS and CDR2 YYEKEE (reference sequence). The CDR3 covers 14 residues. V lost 10 bases and J lost 3; bases outside the gene matches: 8. CDR3: CAGKSGRETDTQYF. Written as DNA, the CDR3 is TGTGCCGGGAAAAGCGGGAGGGAGACAGATACGCAGTATTTT.

This clone has a handful of counts. The chain uses TRBV5-1 and TRBJ1-1; 8 bases are a match to TRBD1. The CDR3 consists of 15 residues. In germline, CDR1 is SGHRS, CDR2 YFSETQ. With V trimmed by 2 bases and J by 1 base, 4 bases remained unmatched. CDR3: CASSLTGTGNTEAFF. The CDR3 region has the DNA TGCGCCAGCAGCTTAACCGGGACAGGGAACACTGAAGCTTTCTTT. The full variable domain, rest sourced from reference TRBV5-1 and TRBJ1-1, is KAGVTQTPRYLIKTRGQQVTLSCSPISGHRSVSWYQQTPGQGLQFLFEYFSETQRNKGNFPGRFSGRQFSNSRSEMNVSTLELGDSALYLCASSLTGTGNTEAFFGQGTRLTVV.

The chain carries TRBV5-5 and TRBJ2-7, with 11 bases aligning to TRBD2. The junction had 2 bases not matched to a gene; V was cut back by 2 bases and J by 1 base. This CDR3 contains 15 residues. Germline CDR1 is SGHKS and CDR2 is YYEKEE (reference sequence). This CDR3 reads CASSFIAGGSYEQYF. The CDR3 DNA reads TGTGCCAGCAGCTTTATAGCGGGGGGGTCCTACGAGCAGTACTTC.

The J gene is TRBJ2-2, the V gene TRBV19, with 9 nucleotides matching TRBD1. CDR1 is LNHDA and CDR2 is SQIVND in the germline V gene (reference sequence). The CDR3 has 13 residues. V lost 7 bases and J lost 7; bases outside the gene matches: 4. For the CDR3, the DNA is TGTGCCAGTAATCGACAGGGGGGCGGGGAGCTGTTTTTT. Translating gives CASNRQGGGELFF.

This rearrangement joins TRBV6-5 to TRBJ1-1; unclear D gene. The CDR3 length is 14 residues. Germline CDR1 MNHEY, CDR2 SVGAGI. The V end was cut by 0 bases, the J end by 6 bases, with 11 bases between. The DNA of the CDR3 is TGTGCCAGCAGTTACTCGAATGGACTGGCTGAAGCTTTCTTT. Encoded protein: CASSYSNGLAEAFF.

The genes are TRBV11-1 and TRBJ1-1; the D gene is possibly TRBD1 (5 bases). There are 14 residues in the CDR3. Trimming removed 5 bases at V and 0 bases at J, with 10 bases between. Per germline, CDR1 SGHAT and CDR2 FQDESV (reference sequence). The CDR3 reads CASSPRVMNTEAFF. The CDR3, as DNA: TGTGCCAGCAGCCCCAGGGTTATGAACACTGAAGCTTTCTTT.

J is TRBJ2-5 and V is TRBV7-9, with 8 bases fitting TRBD1. J lost 5 bases, V lost 3 bases, and 5 bases had no gene match. This CDR3 region has 14 residues. Germline CDR1 and CDR2: SEHNR and FQNEAQ (reference sequence). The DNA of the CDR3 is TGTGCCAGCAGCTTGAACAGGGGGATGGAGACCCAGTACTTC. Translated, it gives CASSLNRGMETQYF.

J is TRBJ1-6 and V is TRBV5-1; 10 bases are a match to TRBD1. Unmatched junction bases numbered 7, after V lost 4 bases and J lost 9 bases. This CDR3 is built from 15 residues. Germline values: CDR1 SGHRS, CDR2 YFSETQ. The CDR3 DNA reads as TGCGCCAGCAGCCTCCGGGACAGGGGATTTTCACCCCTCCACTTT. Its protein is CASSLRDRGFSPLHF.

V and J are TRBV5-1 and TRBJ2-1; 7 positions agree with TRBD2. Trimming cost V 0 bases and J 3 bases; bases outside gene matches: 6. The CDR3 loop spans 16 amino acids. Germline CDR1 and CDR2: SGHRS and YFSETQ. In DNA, the CDR3 is TGCGCCAGCAGCTTGGCTGCGGGAGTATACTACAATGAGCAGTTCTTC. Protein product: CASSLAAGVYYNEQFF.

The chain has TRBV5-4 and TRBJ1-2; tentatively, D is TRBD1 (6 bases). The CDR3 sequence is 15 residues long. V was trimmed by 4 bases and J by 4 bases, leaving 17 bases between them. CDR1 is SGHNT, CDR2 YYREEE, per germline (reference sequence). The CDR3 nucleotides are TGTGCCAGCAGCCAGCTCCGGGACAACCTCTATGGCTACACCTTC. This encodes CASSQLRDNLYGYTF. The entire variable domain, with the rest obtained from reference TRBV5-4 and TRBJ1-2, is as follows: ETGVTQSPTHLIKTRGQQVTLRCSSQSGHNTVSWYQQALGQGPQFIFQYYREEENGRGNFPPRFSGLQFPNYSSELNVNALELDDSALYLCASSQLRDNLYGYTFGSGTRLTVV.

The gene calls are TRBV18 and TRBJ2-7; possibly TRBD2 for D (5 bases). The CDR3 runs 15 residues. V lost 6 bases, J lost 3 bases, and 18 bases lay in between. Looked up from germline, CDR1 is KGHSH and CDR2 is LQKENI. The CDR3 protein is CASSGSTGTSYEQYF. The CDR3 DNA follows: TGTGCCAGCTCCGGATCCACGGGAACTAGCTACGAGCAGTACTTC.

The chain is built from TRBV28 and TRBJ1-3; 8 positions match TRBD1. Germline-derived CDR1 and CDR2 are MDHEN and SYDVKM. The CDR3 sequence is 14 residues long. The V and J ends lost 4 bases and 9 bases, in that order; junction bases with no gene match: 8. Here the CDR3 reads CASSSGGSRGTIYF. The CDR3 nucleotides read TGTGCCAGCAGTTCAGGGGGCTCCCGGGGCACCATATATTTT. The whole variable domain, filled in from reference TRBV28 and TRBJ1-3, reads DVKVTQSSRYLVKRTGEKVFLECVQDMDHENMFWYRQDPGLGLRLIYFSYDVKMKEKGDIPEGYSVSREKKERFSLILESASTNQTSMYLCASSSGGSRGTIYFGEGSWLTVV.

This clone was observed a few times. The V call is TRBV10-3, the J call TRBJ1-5, with 10 bases matching TRBD1. Germline V lookup: CDR1 ENHRY, CDR2 SYGVKD. J gave up 7 bases and V 10 bases, and 10 bases lay outside the gene matches. This CDR3 spans 14 amino acids. CDR3 protein: CATARDRGRQPQHF. The CDR3 bases are TGTGCCACTGCCCGGGACAGGGGACGCCAGCCCCAGCATTTT.

The chain combines TRBV11-1 with TRBJ2-4; 7 bases are a match to TRBD1. The CDR3 runs 15 residues. With V trimmed by 5 bases and J by 3 bases, 7 bases remained unmatched. Germline loops: CDR1 SGHAT, CDR2 FQDESV (reference sequence). The CDR3 protein is CASSPRGQYKNIQYF. The CDR3 DNA reads as TGTGCCAGCAGCCCAAGGGGACAGTACAAAAACATTCAGTACTTC.

This clone occurred a few times. The chain employs TRBV7-9 and TRBJ2-5; D unresolved. V dropped 1 base and J dropped 5 bases, with 5 bases sitting between them. The CDR3 is 12 amino acids. CDR1 and CDR2 from the germline V gene are SEHNR and FQNEAQ (reference sequence). The CDR3 reads CASSLVEETQYF. The CDR3 DNA reads as TGTGCCAGCAGCTTAGTTGAGGAGACCCAGTACTTC. The variable domain in full, with the rest retrieved from reference TRBV7-9 and TRBJ2-5, is DTGVSQNPRHKITKRGQNVTFRCDPISEHNRLYWYRQTLGQGPEFLTYFQNEAQLEKSRLLSDRFSAERPKGSFSTLEIQRTEQGDSAMYLCASSLVEETQYFGPGTRLLVL.